The 3 T cell receptor beta chains presented below share a single source sample, sequenced in a study of T-cell reconstitution after alpha-beta-depleted transplantation in children. A library of TCRbeta sequences, prepared with unique molecular identifiers, was generated. In TCRdb, the PCR reads were re-called with MiXCR into one record per CDR3 protein. The profile covers 350,000 to 450,000 distinct CDR3 sequences, with approximately 12% appearing a single time and about 4.5% taken by the ten largest. Sequenced material: PBMCs, taken from the stem cell graft. The receptors originated from a human donor who donated a stem cell graft to a child with Fanconi anemia.

The sample holds many counts of this clonotype. J is TRBJ2-5 and V is TRBV10-2; D is ambiguous. Germline V gene lookup returns CDR1 WSHSY and CDR2 SAAADI. This CDR3 is built from 13 residues. Between the trimmed V and J ends, which lost 8 bases and 1 base, there was a span of 11 bases. This CDR3 is CASAASPQETQYF. As DNA, the CDR3 is TGCGCCAGCGCGGCAAGCCCCCAAGAGACCCAGTACTTC.

The rearrangement uses TRBV20-1 and TRBJ2-3; no clear D gene. Germline CDR1 is DFQATT and CDR2 is SNEGSKA (reference sequence). The CDR3 consists of 14 residues. V was trimmed by 7 bases and J by 0 bases, leaving 14 bases between them. The CDR3 loop reads CSVLSRSSTDTQYF. The CDR3 nucleotides read TGCAGTGTACTCAGCCGATCTAGCACAGATACGCAGTATTTT.

This clonotype was observed a handful of times. The gene calls are TRBV29-1 and TRBJ1-5; tentative D call: TRBD1 (5 bases). This CDR3 is 13 amino acids long. The V gene's germline CDR1 is SQVTM and CDR2 ANQGSEA. Between the trimmed V and J ends, which lost 1 base and 4 bases, there was a span of 8 bases. In nucleotides, the CDR3 is TGCAGCGTTGAAGTGTCAGGGAATCAGCCCCAGCATTTT. It translates to CSVEVSGNQPQHF.